These T cell receptor beta chains were read from a single sample in a study of cytomegalovirus exposure and HLA in healthy donors. Some clones are missing from TCRdb's copy, which holds only in-frame ones; the method was immunoSEQ multiplex PCR. Found here are about 76,000 clones, under 85% of them singletons; the top ten hold 15% to 20%. Sample: PBMCs. The receptors derive from a middle-aged woman in good health and CMV-seropositive. CDR3s include the opening cysteine and the closing phenylalanine or tryptophan.

TRBV7-2	CASSSRTTGMGNTEAFF
TRBV7-6	CASSFRTGIDYGYTF
TRBV5-1	CASSLGGSGAGALTDTQYF
TRBV11-2	CASSSERGFGETQYF
TRBV28	CASSWTGNQPQHF
TRBV30	CAWSMNDRGAFF
TRBV7-6	CASSLETGWQETQYF
TRBV5-1	CASSFTTGGSQPQHF
TRBV7-2	CASSLTRSVGTDTQYF
TRBV6-5	CASSYSSSPTSAFF
TRBV4-3	CASSQDRDGETQYF
TRBV5-6	CASSLNRVLYEQYF
TRBV6-4	CASSADSQNKQFF
TRBV29-1	CSVRVGGGNYGYTF
TRBV30	CAWSVRATGKHYEQYF
TRBV28	CASSSREPYQPQHF
TRBV6-6	CASRPRTADLGNTIYF
TRBV4-1	CASSPGLQRTNTGELFF
TRBV19	CASSTGGAGEKLFF
TRBV29-1	CSVQFPDTQYF
TRBV7-8	CASSLAHGTGAEEQYF
TRBV7-8	CASSLAGSSANQPQHF
TRBV7-3	CASSPQGTSTEAFF
TRBV6-5	CASRLGLAGGRELFF
TRBV15	CATSRAHREGAPFF
TRBV6-6	CASSFSKETGTYEQYF
TRBV7-7	CASSKGEGGTQYF
TRBV7-8	CASSSGDGTGELFF
TRBV18	CASSLSGQGAGGAFF
TRBV7-2	CASSLSTRTGGNEKLFF
TRBV6-1	CASIGGGPRTDTQYF
TRBV7-2	CASSGRQGTQYF
TRBV7-2	CASSLSAPGQPQHF
TRBV2	CASSEKRVNTEAFF
TRBV7-2	CASSFSGSRNTIYF
TRBV29-1	CSGGQTNYGYTF
TRBV5-1	CASSPAGLVETQYF
TRBV5-1	CASSWGQTYEQYF
TRBV6-6	CASSTQQNSYGYTF
TRBV6-1	CASTFADTQYF
TRBV5-4	CASSLQGGAGGTYEQYF
TRBV7-3	CASSLRLVAGKNEQFF
TRBV11-2	CASSLGQAPSNEKLFF
TRBV6-5	CASSTTSGRREQYF
TRBV9	CASSVNPGLGTDTQYF
TRBV27	CASSETGGGIKVEKLFF
TRBV7-2	CASSFDRAQPQHF
TRBV28	CASLGQGAADTQYF